The entry below describes one T cell receptor beta chain. It has no known antigen specificity. No per-base quality is available; no much larger clone lies one base away. Spanning cysteine to phenylalanine, the CDR3 consists of 20 amino acids. The DNA shown is the 60-base CDR3, in frame from base 1. Via the germline V gene, CDR1 is LGHNA and CDR2 YNFKEQ. Here V drops 4 bases and J drops 6 bases, and the junction holds 20 bases not matched to any gene. This sample is part of a study of blood T cell repertoires in COVID-19 (dated by TCRdb to 2020 to 2021). About the full investigation: Samples from collaborators originated in the United States, Italy and Spain and spanned both the acute and convalescent phases of COVID-19. The prospective study material was composed of cDNA or gDNA derived from T cells, B-cell-depleted T cells, or PBMCs. The dataset comprised deeply sampled blood TCRbeta repertoires from subjects exposed to, actively infected with, or recovered from COVID-19. The repertoires were released in a freely available public database intended as a resource for research on the immune response to SARS-CoV-2. Samples came from the ongoing ImmuneRACE study (first 160 participants) plus 1,254 subjects from 6 global collaborators. Nearly every sample came with metadata listing a de-identified subject ID, COVID-19 status, age in years and sex. Where HLA class I and class II types were available, the types were taken from metadata supplied by the sample provider, not from assay-based typing. The investigation overall reported the following: The amount of clinical and demographic metadata varied by source and participant and was provided uncurated.

Collaborating institutions collected whole blood in K2EDTA tubes following their own protocols. Collaborator samples were shipped for TCRbeta analysis as frozen whole blood, isolated PBMCs, or DNA extracted from either sample type. TCRbeta CDR3 regions were amplified from genomic DNA using the immunoSEQ Assay, a bias-controlled multiplex PCR. The paper's data handling went like this. The number of nucleated cells in each sample was estimated by amplification of reference gene primers within the assay. To quantify the absolute abundance of each unique TCRbeta CDR3 rearrangement, sequence reads were collapsed and filtered. For each sample, productive Simpson clonality was calculated by taking the square root of Simpson's diversity index across productive rearrangements. The table was pulled from immuneACCESS by TCRdb, which kept in-frame rearrangements only. Such tables lose some clones; where checked, under half of the loss comes from unresolved V genes, and the rest has no known cause. The V and J calls and clone size were taken over from that table, and D and trimming were inferred from the DNA. Within this sample are about 260,000 clones, with over 70% of them counted one time only. The top ten constitute around 9.2% of the sample.

The rearrangement combines TRBV4-2 with TRBJ2-1; 11 middle bases align to TRBD2. Sequenced material: peripheral blood. The sequence was collected from a human donor in a cohort sampled during active COVID-19. The DNA sequence is given as TGTGCCAGCAGCCGAATGCCGGCTAGCGGGGGGACCGGGGGTCGCAATGAGCAGTTCTTC. This is translated as CASSRMPASGGTGGRNEQFF.